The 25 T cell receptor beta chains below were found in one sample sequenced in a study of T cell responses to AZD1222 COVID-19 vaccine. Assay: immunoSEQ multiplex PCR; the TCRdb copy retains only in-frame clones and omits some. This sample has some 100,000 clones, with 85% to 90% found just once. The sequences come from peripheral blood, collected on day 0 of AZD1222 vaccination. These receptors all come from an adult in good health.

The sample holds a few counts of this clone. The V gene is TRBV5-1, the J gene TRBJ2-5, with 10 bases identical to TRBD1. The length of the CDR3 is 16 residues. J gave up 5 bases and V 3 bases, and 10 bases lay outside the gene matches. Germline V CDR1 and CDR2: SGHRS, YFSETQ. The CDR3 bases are TGCGCCAGCAGCTCCGGGACAGGGGCTATTGCGGAGACCCAGTACTTC. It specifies CASSSGTGAIAETQYF.

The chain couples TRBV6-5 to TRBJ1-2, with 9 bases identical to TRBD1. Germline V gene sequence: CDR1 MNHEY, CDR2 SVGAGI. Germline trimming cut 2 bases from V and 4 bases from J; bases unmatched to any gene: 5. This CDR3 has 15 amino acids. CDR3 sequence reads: CASSYEGQGGYGYTF. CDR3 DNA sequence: TGTGCCAGCAGTTACGAGGGACAGGGAGGCTATGGCTACACCTTC.

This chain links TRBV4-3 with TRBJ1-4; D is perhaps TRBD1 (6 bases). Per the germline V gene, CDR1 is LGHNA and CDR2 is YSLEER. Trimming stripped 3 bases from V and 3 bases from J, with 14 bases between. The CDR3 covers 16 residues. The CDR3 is CASSQQGSRANEKLFF. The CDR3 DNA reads TGCGCCAGCAGCCAGCAGGGGTCCAGGGCTAATGAAAAACTGTTTTTT.

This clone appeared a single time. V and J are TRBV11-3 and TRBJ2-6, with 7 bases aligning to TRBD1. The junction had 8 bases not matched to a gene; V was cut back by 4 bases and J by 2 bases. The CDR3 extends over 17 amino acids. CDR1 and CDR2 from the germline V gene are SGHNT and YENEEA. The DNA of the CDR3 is TGTGCCAGCAGCTCCGGGGTCACAGGGGCTGGGGCCAACGTCCTGACTTTC. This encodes CASSSGVTGAGANVLTF.

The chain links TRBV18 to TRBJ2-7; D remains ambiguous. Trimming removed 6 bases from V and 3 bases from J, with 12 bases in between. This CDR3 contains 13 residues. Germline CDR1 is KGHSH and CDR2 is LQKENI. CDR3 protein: CASSWQVDYEQYF. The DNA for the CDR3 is TGTGCCAGCTCGTGGCAGGTGGACTACGAGCAGTACTTC.

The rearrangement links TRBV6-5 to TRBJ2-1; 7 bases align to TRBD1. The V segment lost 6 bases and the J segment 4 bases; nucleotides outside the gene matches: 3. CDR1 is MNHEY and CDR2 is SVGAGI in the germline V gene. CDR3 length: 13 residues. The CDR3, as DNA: TGTGCCAGCAGGAGGGGGCGGTACAATGAGCAGTTCTTC. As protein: CASRRGRYNEQFF.

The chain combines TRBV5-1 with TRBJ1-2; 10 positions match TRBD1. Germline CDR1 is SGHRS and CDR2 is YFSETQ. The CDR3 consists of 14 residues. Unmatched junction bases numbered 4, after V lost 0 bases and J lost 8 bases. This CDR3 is CASSLGQGARGYTF. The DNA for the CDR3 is TGCGCCAGCAGCTTGGGACAGGGGGCGCGGGGCTACACCTTC.

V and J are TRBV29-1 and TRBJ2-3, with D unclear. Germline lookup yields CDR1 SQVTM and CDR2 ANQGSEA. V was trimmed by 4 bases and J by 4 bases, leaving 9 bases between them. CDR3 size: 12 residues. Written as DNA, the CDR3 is TGCAGCGTTGCCGACAATGCAGATACGCAGTATTTT. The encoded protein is CSVADNADTQYF.

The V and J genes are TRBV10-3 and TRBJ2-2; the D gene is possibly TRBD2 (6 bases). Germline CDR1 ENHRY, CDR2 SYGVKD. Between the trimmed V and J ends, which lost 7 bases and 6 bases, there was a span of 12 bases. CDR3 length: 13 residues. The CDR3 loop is CAITAGLPGELFF. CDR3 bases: TGTGCCATCACCGCCGGACTACCCGGGGAGCTGTTTTTT.

The CDR3 DNA sequence: TGCGCCAGCAGCCCGGGACGGGGAAACACCATATATTTT. The encoded protein is CASSPGRGNTIYF. The V call is TRBV5-1, the J call TRBJ1-3; D perhaps matches TRBD1 (5 bases). The CDR3 spans 13 residues. V dropped 4 bases and J dropped 4 bases, with 9 bases sitting between them. Looked up from germline, CDR1 is SGHRS and CDR2 is YFSETQ.

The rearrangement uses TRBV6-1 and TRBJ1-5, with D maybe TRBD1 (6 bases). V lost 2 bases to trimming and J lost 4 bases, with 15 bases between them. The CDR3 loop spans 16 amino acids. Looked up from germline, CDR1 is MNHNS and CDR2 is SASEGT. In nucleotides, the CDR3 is TGTGCCAGCAGTGAACGTCCCCGGACAGCTAATCAGCCCCAGCATTTT. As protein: CASSERPRTANQPQHF.

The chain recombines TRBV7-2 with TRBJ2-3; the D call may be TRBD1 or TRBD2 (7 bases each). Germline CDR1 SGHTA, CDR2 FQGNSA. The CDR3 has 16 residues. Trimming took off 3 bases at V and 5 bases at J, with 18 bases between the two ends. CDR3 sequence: CASSFTGGGGVDTQYF. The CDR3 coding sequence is TGTGCCAGCAGCTTTACTGGGGGAGGGGGCGTAGATACGCAGTATTTT.

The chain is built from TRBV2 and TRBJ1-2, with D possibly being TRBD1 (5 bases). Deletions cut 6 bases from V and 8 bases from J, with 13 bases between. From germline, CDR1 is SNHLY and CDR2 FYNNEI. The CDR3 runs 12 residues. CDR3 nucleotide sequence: TGTGCCAGCAGCAGGGAATTCGGGGGCTACACCTTC. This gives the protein CASSREFGGYTF. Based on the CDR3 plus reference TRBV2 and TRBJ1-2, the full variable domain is EPEVTQTPSHQVTQMGQEVILRCVPISNHLYFYWYRQILGQKVEFLVSFYNNEISEKSEIFDDQFSVERPDGSNFTLKIRSTKLEDSAMYFCASSREFGGYTFGSGTRLTVV.

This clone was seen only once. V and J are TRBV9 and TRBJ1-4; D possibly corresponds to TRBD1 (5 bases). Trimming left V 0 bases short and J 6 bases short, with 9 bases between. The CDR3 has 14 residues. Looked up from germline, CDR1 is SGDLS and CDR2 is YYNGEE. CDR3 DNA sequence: TGTGCCAGCAGCGTAGTAGGGGAAGATGAAAAACTGTTTTTT. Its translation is CASSVVGEDEKLFF.

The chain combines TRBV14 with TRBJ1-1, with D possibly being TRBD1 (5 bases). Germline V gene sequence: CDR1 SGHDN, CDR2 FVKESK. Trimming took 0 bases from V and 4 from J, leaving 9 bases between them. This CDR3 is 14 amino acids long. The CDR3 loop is CASSQEVRVTEAFF. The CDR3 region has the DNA TGTGCCAGCAGCCAAGAAGTCAGGGTCACTGAAGCTTTCTTT.

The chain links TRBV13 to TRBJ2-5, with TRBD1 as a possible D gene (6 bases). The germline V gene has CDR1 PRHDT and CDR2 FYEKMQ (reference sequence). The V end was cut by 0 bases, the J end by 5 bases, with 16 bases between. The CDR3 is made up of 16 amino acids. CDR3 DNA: TGTGCCAGCAGCTTAGGCCCGCAGGGGAGTAGGGAGACCCAGTACTTC. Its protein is CASSLGPQGSRETQYF.

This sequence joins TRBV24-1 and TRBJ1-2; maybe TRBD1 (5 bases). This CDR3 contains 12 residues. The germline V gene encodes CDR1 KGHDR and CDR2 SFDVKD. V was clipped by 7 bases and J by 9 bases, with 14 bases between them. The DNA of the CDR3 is TGTGCCACCAGAGCCCCAGGGATGAGCTACACCTTC. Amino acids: CATRAPGMSYTF.

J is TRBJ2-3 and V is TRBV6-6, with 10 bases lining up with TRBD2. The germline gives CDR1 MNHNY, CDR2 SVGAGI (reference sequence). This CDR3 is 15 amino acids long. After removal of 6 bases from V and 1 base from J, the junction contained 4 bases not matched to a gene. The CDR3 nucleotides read TGTGCCAGCAGATCGAGCGGGGGGGGCACAGATACGCAGTATTTT. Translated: CASRSSGGGTDTQYF.

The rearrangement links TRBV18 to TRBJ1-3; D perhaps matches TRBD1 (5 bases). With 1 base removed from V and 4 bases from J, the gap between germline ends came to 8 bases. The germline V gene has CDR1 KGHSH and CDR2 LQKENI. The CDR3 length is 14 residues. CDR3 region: CASSPLDSGNTIYF. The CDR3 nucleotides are TGTGCCAGCTCACCACTCGACAGCGGAAACACCATATATTTT.

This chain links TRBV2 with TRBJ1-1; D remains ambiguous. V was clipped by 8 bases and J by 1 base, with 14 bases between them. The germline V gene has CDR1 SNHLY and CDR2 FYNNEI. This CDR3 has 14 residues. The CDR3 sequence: CASQQGRPNTEAFF. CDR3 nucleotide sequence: TGTGCCAGCCAGCAAGGCAGACCGAACACTGAAGCTTTCTTT.

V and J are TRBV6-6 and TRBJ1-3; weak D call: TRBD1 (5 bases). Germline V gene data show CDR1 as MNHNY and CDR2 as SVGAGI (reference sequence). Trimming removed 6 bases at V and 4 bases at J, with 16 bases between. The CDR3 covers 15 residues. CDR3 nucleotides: TGTGCCAGCAGAATGCTCGGGACGACCGGAAACACCATATATTTT. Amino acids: CASRMLGTTGNTIYF.

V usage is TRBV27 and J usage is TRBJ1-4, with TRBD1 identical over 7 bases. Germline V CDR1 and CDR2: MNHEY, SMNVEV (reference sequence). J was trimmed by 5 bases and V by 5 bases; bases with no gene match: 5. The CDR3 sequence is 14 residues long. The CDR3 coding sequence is TGTGCCAGCAGTCGACAGGGACAAAATGAAAAACTGTTTTTT. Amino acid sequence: CASSRQGQNEKLFF.

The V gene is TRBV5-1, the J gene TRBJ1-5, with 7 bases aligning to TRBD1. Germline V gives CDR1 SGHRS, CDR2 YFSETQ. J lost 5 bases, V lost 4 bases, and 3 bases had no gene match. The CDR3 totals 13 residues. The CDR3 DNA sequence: TGCGCCAGCAGCCTAGGACAGGATCAGCCCCAGCATTTT. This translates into CASSLGQDQPQHF.

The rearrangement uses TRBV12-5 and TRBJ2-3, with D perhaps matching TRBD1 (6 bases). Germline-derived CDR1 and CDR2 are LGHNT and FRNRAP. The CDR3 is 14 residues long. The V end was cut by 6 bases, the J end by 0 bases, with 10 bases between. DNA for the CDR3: TGTGCTAGTGGCCCCGGACAGAGCACAGATACGCAGTATTTT. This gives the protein CASGPGQSTDTQYF.

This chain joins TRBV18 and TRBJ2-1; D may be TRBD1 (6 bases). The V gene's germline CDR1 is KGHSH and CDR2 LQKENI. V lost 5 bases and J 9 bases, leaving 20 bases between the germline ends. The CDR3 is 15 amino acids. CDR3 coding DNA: TGTGCCAGCTCATCAGGGGCAGGGGAAGCCGGTGAGCAGTTCTTC. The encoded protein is CASSSGAGEAGEQFF.